Following are 31 T cell receptor beta chains from one sample sequenced in a study of T cells in tumors after PD-1 blockade. Clones were read by immunoSEQ multiplex PCR, and TCRdb kept only the in-frame ones, dropping some. The table records about 33,000 clones, more than 70% of them present only once. The specimen was PBMCs, collected before anti-PD-1 treatment. The source is a human donor with basal cell carcinoma.

The V and J genes are TRBV20-1 and TRBJ2-5; the D gene could be TRBD1 or TRBD2 (5 bases each). The CDR3 is made up of 13 amino acids. Trimming cost V 3 bases and J 9 bases, with 17 bases left between them. From germline, CDR1 is DFQATT and CDR2 SNEGSKA (reference sequence). The CDR3 DNA reads TGCAGTGCTAGTATCGGGACGGACCGTGCCCAGTACTTC. Residues: CSASIGTDRAQYF.

The chain carries TRBV28 and TRBJ2-7; 9 bases fit TRBD2. The ends lost 2 bases at V and 2 bases at J; junction bases unmatched: 10. This CDR3 spans 17 amino acids. Looked up from germline, CDR1 is MDHEN and CDR2 is SYDVKM. CDR3 in amino acids: CASSLRGLAPRTYEQYF. In nucleotides, the CDR3 is TGTGCCAGCAGTTTAAGGGGACTAGCCCCGAGAACCTACGAGCAGTACTTC.

In the case of this clone: Other DNA sequences from this sample encode an identical CDR3 as well. This chain joins TRBV6-1 and TRBJ1-5, with D unresolved. Per the germline V gene, CDR1 is MNHNS and CDR2 is SASEGT. The length of the CDR3 is 14 residues. With 1 base removed from V and 3 bases from J, the gap between germline ends came to 7 bases. CDR3 protein: CASSEGGYNQPQHF. Written as DNA, the CDR3 is TGTGCCAGCAGTGAAGGCGGTTACAATCAGCCCCAGCATTTT.

This clone was counted a few times. The chain has TRBV27 and TRBJ1-2; D gene ambiguous. Germline loops: CDR1 MNHEY, CDR2 SMNVEV (reference sequence). CDR3 length: 13 amino acids. V was shortened by 3 bases and J by 8 bases, with 13 bases between the two germline ends. The CDR3 sequence: CASSFGTQKGYTF. Written as DNA, the CDR3 is TGTGCCAGCAGTTTTGGTACACAGAAGGGCTACACCTTC.

V usage is TRBV30 and J usage is TRBJ1-3; D is unresolved. The CDR3 is 16 amino acids. Between the trimmed V and J ends, which lost 0 bases and 0 bases, there was a span of 12 bases. Germline V gene data show CDR1 as GTSNPN and CDR2 as SVGIG (reference sequence). The CDR3 DNA follows: TGTGCCTGGAGTGTAATGAGCCGGGGCTCTGGAAACACCATATATTTT. It specifies CAWSVMSRGSGNTIYF. Full variable domain (remainder filled in from reference TRBV30 and TRBJ1-3): SQTIHQWPATLVQPVGSPLSLECTVEGTSNPNLYWYRQAAGRGLQLLFYSVGIGQISSEVPQNLSASRPQDRQFILSSKKLLLSDSGFYLCAWSVMSRGSGNTIYFGEGSWLTVV.

The chain uses TRBV30 and TRBJ1-2; possible D gene TRBD1, 5 bases. Trimming took off 3 bases at V and 8 bases at J, with 10 bases between the two ends. This CDR3 has 11 amino acids. Looked up from germline, CDR1 is GTSNPN and CDR2 is SVGIG (reference sequence). CDR3 in amino acids: CAWSRERGYTF. The CDR3 bases are TGTGCCTGGAGCAGGGAGCGGGGCTACACCTTC. The whole variable domain, remainder taken from reference TRBV30 and TRBJ1-2, is SQTIHQWPATLVQPVGSPLSLECTVEGTSNPNLYWYRQAAGRGLQLLFYSVGIGQISSEVPQNLSASRPQDRQFILSSKKLLLSDSGFYLCAWSRERGYTFGSGTRLTVV.

The J gene is TRBJ1-1, the V gene TRBV19; D may be TRBD1 (6 bases). In germline, CDR1 is LNHDA, CDR2 SQIVND (reference sequence). This CDR3 contains 15 residues. Deletions cut 1 base from V and 2 bases from J, with 11 bases between. In DNA form, the CDR3 reads TGTGCCAGTAGTATAGGGGCAGGGGTTAACACTGAAGCTTTCTTT. This translates into CASSIGAGVNTEAFF. Full variable domain (missing parts from reference TRBV19 and TRBJ1-1): DGGITQSPKYLFRKEGQNVTLSCEQNLNHDAMYWYRQDPGQGLRLIYYSQIVNDFQKGDIAEGYSVSREKKESFPLTVTSAQKNPTAFYLCASSIGAGVNTEAFFGQGTRLTVV.

This sequence joins TRBV30 and TRBJ1-4, with D tentatively TRBD1 (6 bases). CDR3 length: 15 amino acids. CDR1 and CDR2 (germline): GTSNPN, SVGIG (reference sequence). Trimming shortened V by 3 bases and J by 0 bases, and 11 bases separated the two germline ends. CDR3 bases: TGTGCCTGGAGCGAGACAGGTCCAACTAATGAAAAACTGTTTTTT. Protein product: CAWSETGPTNEKLFF.

As concerns this clone: One end of the junction does not line up with germline, which may come from a read error. CDR3 loop: CVSSFAPSYEQYF. The CDR3 DNA reads TGTGTCAGTAGTTTCGCACCGTCCTACGAGCAGTACTTC. The V call is TRBV19, the J call TRBJ2-7; D gene unclear. The CDR3 has 13 residues. CDR1 is LNHDA, CDR2 SQIVND, per germline (reference sequence).

The chain has TRBV5-1 and TRBJ2-5; D not resolved. The V gene lost 2 bases and the J gene lost 1 base, with 3 bases spanning the gap. The germline CDR1 and CDR2 sequences are SGHRS and YFSETQ. The CDR3 runs to 12 residues. CDR3 in amino acids: CASSFLQETQYF. The CDR3 region has the DNA TGCGCCAGCAGCTTCCTCCAAGAGACCCAGTACTTC.

This clone appeared once. The chain uses TRBV5-4 and TRBJ2-5; possibly TRBD2 for D (5 bases). The CDR3 extends over 15 amino acids. Germline loops: CDR1 SGHNT, CDR2 YYREEE (reference sequence). With 1 base removed from V and 5 bases from J, the gap between germline ends came to 15 bases. The DNA of the CDR3 is TGTGCCAGCAGCTTGAAGTTCGGGGAGTGGGAGACCCAGTACTTC. Translation gives CASSLKFGEWETQYF.

This chain joins TRBV19 and TRBJ2-2; 8 nucleotides align to TRBD2. This CDR3 spans 15 amino acids. After removal of 8 bases from V and 1 base from J, the junction contained 6 bases not matched to a gene. The V gene's germline CDR1 is LNHDA and CDR2 SQIVND (reference sequence). CDR3 amino acids: CASLAGTGNTGELFF. CDR3 coding DNA: TGTGCCAGTTTAGCGGGGACGGGGAACACCGGGGAGCTGTTTTTT.

The V gene is TRBV6-5, the J gene TRBJ2-1; D perhaps matches TRBD2 (6 bases). The CDR3 is made up of 13 amino acids. Looked up from germline, CDR1 is MNHEY and CDR2 is SVGAGI. V was pared by 7 bases and J by 9 bases, with 16 bases between. CDR3 sequence: CASKPGARREQFF. In DNA, the CDR3 is TGTGCCAGCAAGCCGGGAGCCCGGCGTGAGCAGTTCTTC.

A single count supports this clone. This sequence joins TRBV30 and TRBJ2-3, with 8 bases fitting TRBD1. The CDR3 is 14 amino acids. Germline CDR1 GTSNPN, CDR2 SVGIG (reference sequence). CDR3 in amino acids: CAADRQGSTDTQYF. CDR3 nucleotides: TGTGCTGCGGACCGACAGGGGAGCACAGATACGCAGTATTTT.

V is TRBV9 and J is TRBJ2-1, with 8 bases fitting TRBD2. CDR1 and CDR2 (germline): SGDLS, YYNGEE. Trimming at V came to 0 bases and at J to 4 bases, leaving 6 bases not matched to a gene. This CDR3 region has 16 residues. CDR3 DNA sequence: TGTGCCAGCAGCGTAGCGAGCGGGAGTATGTACAATGAGCAGTTCTTC. Translation gives CASSVASGSMYNEQFF.

The CDR3 loop reads CASSRRQVADTQYF. The CDR3 nucleotides are TGTGCCAGCAGTCGGAGACAGGTAGCAGATACGCAGTATTTT. V and J are TRBV28 and TRBJ2-3; TRBD1 might be the D (6 bases). The CDR3 length is 14 residues. Germline V lookup: CDR1 MDHEN, CDR2 SYDVKM. V lost 5 bases to trimming and J lost 4 bases, with 13 bases between them.

This chain connects TRBV4-3 to TRBJ2-1; D is perhaps TRBD1 or TRBD2 (5 bases each). V lost 0 bases and J 6 bases, leaving 12 bases between the germline ends. This CDR3 region has 15 residues. CDR1 and CDR2 (germline): LGHNA, YSLEER. In DNA, the CDR3 is TGCGCCAGCAGCCAAGATTGGGGACGGAGCAATGAGCAGTTCTTC. Its translation is CASSQDWGRSNEQFF.

This clone was recorded only once. The chain combines TRBV20-1 with TRBJ1-5; the D gene is possibly TRBD1 (6 bases). V was pared by 3 bases and J by 2 bases, with 8 bases between. The CDR3 contains 13 residues. Looked up from germline, CDR1 is DFQATT and CDR2 is SNEGSKA (reference sequence). DNA of the CDR3: TGCAGTGCTAGTCGGACAGGCAATCAGCCCCAGCATTTT. It specifies CSASRTGNQPQHF.

There are a few counts of this clone. The rearrangement uses TRBV7-9 and TRBJ1-3; D ambiguous. The V gene lost 2 bases and the J gene lost 10 bases, with 3 bases spanning the gap. CDR1 SEHNR and CDR2 FQNEAQ come from the germline V gene (reference sequence). The CDR3 is 10 residues long. CDR3 sequence reads: CASSLYTIYF. The CDR3 DNA reads as TGTGCCAGCAGCTTATATACCATATATTTT.

The CDR3 DNA reads TGTGCCAGCAGGGCCGACAGGGGGGGTGAGCAGTTCTTC. Amino acid sequence: CASRADRGGEQFF. The chain combines TRBV6-4 with TRBJ2-1; 9 nucleotides agree with TRBD1. This CDR3 has 13 amino acids. The germline gives CDR1 MRHNA, CDR2 SNTAGT. Germline trimming cut 6 bases from V and 9 bases from J; bases unmatched to any gene: 6.

The chain links TRBV24-1 to TRBJ1-6; no reliable D call. This CDR3 is 12 amino acids long. Trimming cost V 4 bases and J 11 bases, with 8 bases left between them. The germline V gene encodes CDR1 KGHDR and CDR2 SFDVKD. CDR3 bases: TGTGCCACCAGTGAGCACAGCCCACCCCTCCACTTT. Translating gives CATSEHSPPLHF.

The V gene is TRBV28, the J gene TRBJ2-3; 9 bases line up with TRBD2. The V segment lost 5 bases and the J segment 2 bases; nucleotides outside the gene matches: 8. Germline CDR1 and CDR2: MDHEN and SYDVKM. The CDR3 runs to 16 residues. The CDR3 sequence: CASSSSAGGFTDTQYF. Here the CDR3 DNA reads TGTGCCAGCAGTAGCTCAGCGGGAGGATTCACAGATACGCAGTATTTT.

This clone was counted a single time. V usage is TRBV29-1 and J usage is TRBJ1-4, with D hard to call. Germline-derived CDR1 and CDR2 are SQVTM and ANQGSEA. Trimming removed 4 bases at V and 4 bases at J, with 10 bases between. CDR3 length: 13 amino acids. The CDR3 nucleotides read TGCAGCGTTGCGGTAGCCCTTAATGAAAAACTGTTTTTT. Amino acids: CSVAVALNEKLFF.

The rearrangement uses TRBV4-3 and TRBJ2-7; unclear D gene. Germline V gene data show CDR1 as LGHNA and CDR2 as YSLEER. Trimming pared 0 bases from V and 6 bases from J, leaving 6 bases between. The CDR3 has 12 amino acids. The CDR3 reads CASSQDTGEQYF. In DNA, the CDR3 is TGCGCCAGCAGCCAAGATACGGGCGAGCAGTACTTC.

The CDR3 bases are TGTGCCTGGAGCCCCGACAGGGACCTGAACACCGGGGAGCTGTTTTTT. It is translated as CAWSPDRDLNTGELFF. The V gene is TRBV30, the J gene TRBJ2-2, with TRBD1 matching 7 bases. The V segment lost 3 bases and the J segment 1 base; nucleotides outside the gene matches: 8. CDR1 and CDR2 (germline): GTSNPN, SVGIG (reference sequence). The CDR3 is 16 residues long.

The chain recombines TRBV2 with TRBJ2-2; possibly TRBD1 for D (6 bases). V lost 9 bases, J lost 2 bases, and 7 bases lay in between. The CDR3 sequence is 12 residues long. The germline V gene encodes CDR1 SNHLY and CDR2 FYNNEI. The CDR3 bases are TGTGCCAGGGGACAAAACACCGGGGAGCTGTTTTTT. Translated: CARGQNTGELFF.

V is TRBV7-2 and J is TRBJ1-5; D gene unclear. The CDR3 has 13 residues. The germline V gene encodes CDR1 SGHTA and CDR2 FQGNSA. Between the trimmed V and J ends, which lost 1 base and 4 bases, there was a span of 5 bases. The CDR3, as DNA: TGTGCCAGCAGCTTAGACAGTAATCAGCCCCAGCATTTT. Encoded protein: CASSLDSNQPQHF.

In this sample, this clone turned up a few times. The chain has TRBV28 and TRBJ2-7; D remains unclear. The CDR3 is 12 residues long. Germline CDR1 and CDR2: MDHEN and SYDVKM. V shed 2 bases and J shed 6 bases, with 8 bases lying between them. The chain's CDR3 is CASSLRASEQYF. CDR3 nucleotide sequence: TGTGCCAGCAGTTTAAGGGCCTCCGAGCAGTACTTC.

The table lists this clone with a few counts. The chain has TRBV9 and TRBJ2-1; 8 nucleotides match TRBD2. Trimming at V came to 10 bases and at J to 7 bases, leaving 10 bases not matched to a gene. The germline V gene encodes CDR1 SGDLS and CDR2 YYNGEE. The CDR3 consists of 13 residues. The CDR3 region has the DNA TGTGCCTCGGCAGCGGGAGCTAGGAATGAGCAGTTCTTC. It is translated as CASAAGARNEQFF.

V usage is TRBV6-2 or TRBV6-3 and J usage is TRBJ2-1; 9 nucleotides match TRBD2. Trimming at V came to 4 bases and at J to 9 bases, leaving 10 bases not matched to a gene. CDR1 and CDR2 from the germline V gene are MNHEY and SVGEGT. The CDR3 is 15 residues long. CDR3 bases: TGTGCCAGCAGTTCCGGGGTAGCGGGAGTTTTTGAGCAGTTCTTC. Translating it yields CASSSGVAGVFEQFF.

Remarks on this clone: Other nucleotide sequences from this sample produce the same CDR3. J is TRBJ2-5 and V is TRBV4-1; TRBD2 matches at 14 bases. Germline CDR1 reads MGHRA; CDR2 reads YSYEKL. The CDR3 consists of 14 residues. Trimming took 4 bases from V and 5 from J; bases not matched to a gene: 0. The CDR3, as DNA: TGCGCCAGCAGCCGGACTAGCGGGGGGGAGACCCAGTACTTC. Its protein product is CASSRTSGGETQYF.